This T cell receptor (beta chain) was captured in a study of T cell responses to AZD1222 COVID-19 vaccine (dated by TCRdb to the early 2020s). Background on the whole study: AZD1222 recipients given second doses at about 4 weeks or at about 12 weeks were pooled, since spike-specific TCR depth and breadth were not found to differ between the two schedules. TCR sequencing was performed for fewer than 250 trial participants, of whom around 200 were given two doses of AZD1222 and approximately 25 were given two doses of MenACWY control vaccine. Trial participants were enrolled by age into subgroups of 18-55, 56-69 and 70-plus years, and around 140, 26 and 57 TCR-sequenced participants, respectively, were included in these subgroups. The investigation overall reported the following: Nearly half of unique spike-specific TCRs reportedly recognized epitopes outside regions mutated in the B.1.351 and B.1.1.7 variants. Participants were mostly white British, with more females than males. The authors suggested clonal diversity may have been underestimated. In the small 56-69-year group, the increase in depth fell short of significance, most likely because of low power. Vaccine-associated CD4 TCRs spanned the whole spike protein, with dominant responses in regions 160-218 and 743-854. Only a handful of AZD1222 recipients were SARS-CoV-2 seropositive at baseline, limiting conclusions about previously exposed vaccinees. After two AZD1222 doses, spike-specific TCR breadth and depth were significantly higher than at day 0 and than in MenACWY recipients. Because no day 14 peak-response samples were available, repertoires were characterized only after the peak T cell response.

From its cysteine to its phenylalanine, the CDR3 spans 14 amino acids. Only CDR3 DNA remains: 42 bases, in frame from the first base. From the germline V gene, CDR1 is LGHNA and CDR2 is YSLEER. Trimming removed 0 bases from V and 0 bases from J, leaving 5 bases between the germline ends. What this sample's time point label stands for: baseline before first vaccination. Vaccinee samples were obtained from the UK trials COV001 and COV002, which included a single-blind randomized controlled phase 2/3 trial of AZD1222 (ChAdOx1 nCoV-19) in healthy adults. For TCRbeta chain sequencing, PBMC samples from trial participants were taken at day 0 and at day 28 after the second dose. The CDR3 regions of human TCRbeta chains were subjected to immunosequencing. Under the source paper's analysis protocol: TCRs in the repertoires were compared against a reference library of SARS-CoV-2-specific TCRs that had been generated with the MIRA antigen-specificity platform. Breadth was defined as the fraction of unique TCRs that were SARS-CoV-2-associated. Depth was defined as the fraction of total T cells that were SARS-CoV-2-associated. Using the MIRA data, every spike-specific TCR was mapped to the spike region that the TCR reacted to and assigned to either a CD4 or a CD8 class. Log10-transformed breadth and depth values were compared by one-way ANOVA with Sidak's multiple comparisons tests. Drawn from immuneACCESS, this table holds only the in-frame rearrangements with V and J called that TCRdb kept. Clones are partly lost; checked studies trace under half to an unresolved V gene and leave the rest unexplained. V and J calls plus clone size are reproduced from that table; the DNA served to infer D and trimming. For this sample there are approximately 110,000 clones; around 88% appear just once. Around 5% of the sample is held by the ten biggest clonotypes.

This clone has only one observation. Its antigen has not been determined. No base qualities exist here, and no much larger clone lies one base off it. The sample was peripheral blood, taken on day 0 of AZD1222 vaccination. This clonotype originated in an adult in good health. The chain was built from TRBV4-3 and TRBJ1-1; the D segment cannot be called with confidence. The nucleotide sequence reads TGCGCCAGCAGCCAAGATGCGTTGAACACTGAAGCTTTCTTT. It specifies CASSQDALNTEAFF.